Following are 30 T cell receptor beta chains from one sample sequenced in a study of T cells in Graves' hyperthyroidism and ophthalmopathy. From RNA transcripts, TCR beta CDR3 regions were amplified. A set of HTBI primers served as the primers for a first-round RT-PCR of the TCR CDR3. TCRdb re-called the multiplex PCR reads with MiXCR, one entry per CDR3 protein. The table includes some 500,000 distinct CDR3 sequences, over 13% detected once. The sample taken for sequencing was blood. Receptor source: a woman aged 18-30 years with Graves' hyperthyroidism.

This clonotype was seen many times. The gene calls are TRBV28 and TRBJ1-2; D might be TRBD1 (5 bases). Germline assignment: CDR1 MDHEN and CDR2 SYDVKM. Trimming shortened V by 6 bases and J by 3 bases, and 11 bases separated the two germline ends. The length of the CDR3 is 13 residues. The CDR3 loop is CASSPGRHYGYTF. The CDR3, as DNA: TGTGCCAGCAGCCCGGGACGGCACTATGGCTACACCTTC.

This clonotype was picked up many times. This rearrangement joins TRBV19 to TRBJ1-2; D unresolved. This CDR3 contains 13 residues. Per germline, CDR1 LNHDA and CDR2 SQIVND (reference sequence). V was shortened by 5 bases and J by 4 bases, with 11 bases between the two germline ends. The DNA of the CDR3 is TGTGCCAGTAGTGGGCGGCATGGCTATGGCTACACCTTC. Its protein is CASSGRHGYGYTF.

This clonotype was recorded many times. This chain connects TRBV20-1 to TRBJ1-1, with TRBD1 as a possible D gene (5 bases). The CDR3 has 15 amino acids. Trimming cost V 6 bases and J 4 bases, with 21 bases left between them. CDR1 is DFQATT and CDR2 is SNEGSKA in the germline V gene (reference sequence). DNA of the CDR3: TGCAGTGCCCCAGGTGCCGTAGGGGCTGGCACTGAAGCTTTCTTT. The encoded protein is CSAPGAVGAGTEAFF.

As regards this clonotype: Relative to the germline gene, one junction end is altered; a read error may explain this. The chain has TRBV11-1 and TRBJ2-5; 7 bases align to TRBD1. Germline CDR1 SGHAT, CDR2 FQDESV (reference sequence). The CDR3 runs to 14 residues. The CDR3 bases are TGTGCCAGCAGCCCAGGGACAGCTCAAGAGACCCAGTCCTTC. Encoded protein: CASSPGTAQETQSF. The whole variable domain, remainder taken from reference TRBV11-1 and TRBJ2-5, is EAEVAQSPRYKITEKSQAVAFWCDPISGHATLYWYRQILGQGPELLVQFQDESVVDDSQLPKDRFSAERLKGVDSTLKIQPAELGDSAMYLCASSPGTAQETQSFGPGTRLLVL.

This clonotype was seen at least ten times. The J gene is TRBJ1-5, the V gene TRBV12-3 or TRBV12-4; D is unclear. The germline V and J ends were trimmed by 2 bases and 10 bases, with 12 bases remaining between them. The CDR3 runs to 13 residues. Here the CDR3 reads CASSLRPSSPQHF. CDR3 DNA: TGTGCCAGCAGTTTAAGGCCCAGCTCTCCCCAGCATTTT.

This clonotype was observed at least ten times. The CDR3 loop is CAIREPIGLAGPRGSSYEQYF. The CDR3 coding sequence is TGTGCCATCAGGGAGCCCATTGGACTAGCGGGACCGAGAGGGAGCTCCTACGAGCAGTACTTC. This chain links TRBV10-3 with TRBJ2-7; 12 bases line up with TRBD2. The germline V gene encodes CDR1 ENHRY and CDR2 SYGVKD. The length of the CDR3 is 21 residues. V trimming: 6 bases; J trimming: 0 bases; junction bases outside the gene matches: 21.

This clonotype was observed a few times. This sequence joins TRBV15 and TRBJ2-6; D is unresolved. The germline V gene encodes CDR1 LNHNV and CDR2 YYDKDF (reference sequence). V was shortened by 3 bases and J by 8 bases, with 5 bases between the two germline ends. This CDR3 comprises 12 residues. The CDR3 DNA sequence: TGTGCCACCAGCAGTTACCCCAACGTCCTGACTTTC. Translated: CATSSYPNVLTF.

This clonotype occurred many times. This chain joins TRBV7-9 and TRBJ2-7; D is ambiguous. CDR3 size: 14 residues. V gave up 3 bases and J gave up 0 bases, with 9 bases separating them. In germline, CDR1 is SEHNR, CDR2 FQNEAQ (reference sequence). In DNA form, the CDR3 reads TGTGCCAGCAGCTTTTTGCCCGACTCCTACGAGCAGTACTTC. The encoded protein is CASSFLPDSYEQYF.

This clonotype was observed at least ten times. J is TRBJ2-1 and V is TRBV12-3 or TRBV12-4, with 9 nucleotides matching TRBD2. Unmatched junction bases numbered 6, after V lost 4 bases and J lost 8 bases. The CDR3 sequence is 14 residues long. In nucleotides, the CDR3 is TGTGCCAGCAGTTCTAGCGGGATAAGGGATGAGCAGTTCTTC. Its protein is CASSSSGIRDEQFF.

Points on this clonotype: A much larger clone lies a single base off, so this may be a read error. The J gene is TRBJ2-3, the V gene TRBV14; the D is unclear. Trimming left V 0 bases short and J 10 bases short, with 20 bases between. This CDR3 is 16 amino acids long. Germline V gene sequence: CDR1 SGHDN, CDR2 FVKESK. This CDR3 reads CASSQDDTLLVDPQYF. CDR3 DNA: TGTGCCAGCAGCCAAGACGACACTTTGTTGGTGGATCCGCAGTATTTT.

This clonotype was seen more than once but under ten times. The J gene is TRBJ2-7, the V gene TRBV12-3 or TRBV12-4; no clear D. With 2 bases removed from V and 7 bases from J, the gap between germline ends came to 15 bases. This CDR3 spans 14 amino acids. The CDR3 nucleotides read TGTGCCAGCAGTTTACTGGGTTTTGCGGCGGAGCAGTACTTC. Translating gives CASSLLGFAAEQYF.

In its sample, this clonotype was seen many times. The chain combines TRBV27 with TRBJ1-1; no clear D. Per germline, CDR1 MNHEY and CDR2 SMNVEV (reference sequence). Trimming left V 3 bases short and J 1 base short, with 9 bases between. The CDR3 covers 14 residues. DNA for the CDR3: TGTGCCAGCAGTTTCCGGTGGGGGAACACTGAAGCTTTCTTT. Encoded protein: CASSFRWGNTEAFF.

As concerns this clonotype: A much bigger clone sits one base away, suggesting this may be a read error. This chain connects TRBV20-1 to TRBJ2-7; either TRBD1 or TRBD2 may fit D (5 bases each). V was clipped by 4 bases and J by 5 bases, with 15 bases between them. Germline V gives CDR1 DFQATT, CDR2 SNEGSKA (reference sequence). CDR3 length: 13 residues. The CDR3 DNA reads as TGCAGTGCTACACAGGAGGCGTGGGACGAGCAGTACGTC. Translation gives CSATQEAWDEQYV.

CDR3 coding DNA: TGTGCCAGCAGCCGGGCCTCTAATGAAAAACTGTTTTTT. Its translation: CASSRASNEKLFF. The rearrangement links TRBV7-9 to TRBJ1-4; D is ambiguous. V was clipped by 5 bases and J by 3 bases, with 7 bases between them. Germline CDR1 and CDR2: SEHNR and FQNEAQ (reference sequence). CDR3 length: 13 amino acids. Using reference TRBV7-9 and TRBJ1-4 for the parts outside the CDR3, the full variable domain is DTGVSQNPRHKITKRGQNVTFRCDPISEHNRLYWYRQTLGQGPEFLTYFQNEAQLEKSRLLSDRFSAERPKGSFSTLEIQRTEQGDSAMYLCASSRASNEKLFFGSGTQLSVL.

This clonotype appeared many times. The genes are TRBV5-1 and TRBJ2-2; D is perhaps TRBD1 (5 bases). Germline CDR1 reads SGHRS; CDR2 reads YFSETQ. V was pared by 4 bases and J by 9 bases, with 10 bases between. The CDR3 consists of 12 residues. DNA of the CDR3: TGCGCCAGCAGCCCTCAGGGCAGGGAGCTGTTTTTT. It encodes CASSPQGRELFF.

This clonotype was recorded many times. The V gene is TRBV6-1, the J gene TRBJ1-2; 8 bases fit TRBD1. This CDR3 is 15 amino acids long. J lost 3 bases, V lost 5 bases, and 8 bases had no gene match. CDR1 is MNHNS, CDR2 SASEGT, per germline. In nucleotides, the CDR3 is TGTGCCAGCAGTCGTTACGGACAGGGCGACTATGGCTACACCTTC. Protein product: CASSRYGQGDYGYTF.

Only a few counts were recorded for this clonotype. This CDR3 is CASSSFAGGTHEQFF. Here the CDR3 DNA reads TGTGCCAGCAGTTCGTTTGCGGGAGGGACCCATGAGCAGTTCTTC. The gene calls are TRBV12-3 or TRBV12-4 and TRBJ2-1; 9 nucleotides match TRBD2. V lost 4 bases and J lost 8; bases outside the gene matches: 9. The CDR3 has 15 amino acids.

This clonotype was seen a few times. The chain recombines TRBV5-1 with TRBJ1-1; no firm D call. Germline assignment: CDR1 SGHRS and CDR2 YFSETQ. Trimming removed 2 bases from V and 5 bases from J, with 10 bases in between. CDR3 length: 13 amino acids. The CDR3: CASSFTMVTEAFF. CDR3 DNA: TGCGCCAGCAGCTTTACCATGGTGACTGAAGCTTTCTTT.

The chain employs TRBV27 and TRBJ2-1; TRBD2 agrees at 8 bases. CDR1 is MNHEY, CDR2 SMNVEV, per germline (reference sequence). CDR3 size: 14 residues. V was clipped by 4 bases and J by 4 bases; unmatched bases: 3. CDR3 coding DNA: TGTGCCAGCAGTTGGCGGGGGGTTTACAATGAGCAGTTCTTC. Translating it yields CASSWRGVYNEQFF.

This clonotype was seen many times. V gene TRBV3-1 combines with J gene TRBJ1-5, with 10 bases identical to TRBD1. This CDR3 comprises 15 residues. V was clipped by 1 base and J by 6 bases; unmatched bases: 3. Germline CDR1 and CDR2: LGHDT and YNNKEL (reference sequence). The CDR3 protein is CASSQGTGGSQPQHF. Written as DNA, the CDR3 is TGTGCCAGCAGCCAAGGGACAGGGGGAAGTCAGCCCCAGCATTTT. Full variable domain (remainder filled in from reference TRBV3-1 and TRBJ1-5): DTAVSQTPKYLVTQMGNDKSIKCEQNLGHDTMYWYKQDSKKFLKIMFSYNNKELIINETVPNRFSPKSPDKAHLNLHINSLELGDSAVYFCASSQGTGGSQPQHFGDGTRLSIL.

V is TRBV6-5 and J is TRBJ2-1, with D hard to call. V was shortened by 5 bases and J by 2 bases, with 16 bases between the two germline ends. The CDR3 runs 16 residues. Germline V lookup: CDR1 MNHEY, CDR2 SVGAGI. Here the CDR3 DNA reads TGTGCCAGCAGTGAATGGGTTGTGTCCGCCTACAATGAGCAGTTCTTC. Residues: CASSEWVVSAYNEQFF.

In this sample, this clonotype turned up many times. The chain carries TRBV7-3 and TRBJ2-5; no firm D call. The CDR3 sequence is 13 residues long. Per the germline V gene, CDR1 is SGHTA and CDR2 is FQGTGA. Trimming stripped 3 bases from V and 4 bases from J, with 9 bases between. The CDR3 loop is CASSFTWRETQYF. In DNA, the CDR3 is TGTGCCAGCAGCTTTACGTGGAGAGAGACCCAGTACTTC.

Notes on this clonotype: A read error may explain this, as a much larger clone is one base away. The CDR3 region is CASSYSIYDSSYEQYV. The CDR3 region has the DNA TGTGCCAGCAGTTACTCGATCTACGACAGTTCCTACGAGCAGTACGTC. The chain couples TRBV6-2 or TRBV6-3 to TRBJ2-7, with D perhaps matching TRBD1 (5 bases). The CDR3 contains 16 residues. From germline, CDR1 is MNHEY and CDR2 SVGEGT. Trimming took 0 bases from V and 1 from J, leaving 13 bases between them.

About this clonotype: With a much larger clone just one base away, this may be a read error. The CDR3 region has the DNA TGTGCCTGGAGTACTGGTCGCGGGACAGAGACCCAGTACTTC. This gives the protein CAWSTGRGTETQYF. The chain is built from TRBV30 and TRBJ2-5; D is possibly TRBD2 (6 bases). The CDR3 sequence is 14 residues long. CDR1 is GTSNPN, CDR2 SVGIG, per germline (reference sequence). V was shortened by 2 bases and J by 4 bases, with 14 bases between the two germline ends.

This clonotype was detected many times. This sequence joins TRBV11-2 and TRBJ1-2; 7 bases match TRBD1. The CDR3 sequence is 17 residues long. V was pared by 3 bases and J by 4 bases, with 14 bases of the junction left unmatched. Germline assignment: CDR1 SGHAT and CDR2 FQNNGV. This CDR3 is CASSLTGGGGWVYGYTF. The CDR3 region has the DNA TGTGCCAGCAGCTTGACGGGGGGAGGGGGCTGGGTCTATGGCTACACCTTC.

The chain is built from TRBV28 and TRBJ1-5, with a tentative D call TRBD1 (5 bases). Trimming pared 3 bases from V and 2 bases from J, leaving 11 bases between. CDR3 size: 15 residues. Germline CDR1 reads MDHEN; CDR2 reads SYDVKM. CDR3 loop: CASSFVGDGNQPQHF. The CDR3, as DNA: TGTGCCAGCAGTTTTGTGGGGGATGGCAATCAGCCCCAGCATTTT.

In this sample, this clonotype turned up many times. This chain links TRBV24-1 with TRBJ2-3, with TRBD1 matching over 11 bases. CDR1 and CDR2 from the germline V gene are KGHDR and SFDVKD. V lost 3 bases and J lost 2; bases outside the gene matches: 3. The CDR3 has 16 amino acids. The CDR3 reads CATSDPGQGATDTQYF. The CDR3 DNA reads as TGTGCCACCAGTGATCCCGGACAGGGGGCCACAGATACGCAGTATTTT.

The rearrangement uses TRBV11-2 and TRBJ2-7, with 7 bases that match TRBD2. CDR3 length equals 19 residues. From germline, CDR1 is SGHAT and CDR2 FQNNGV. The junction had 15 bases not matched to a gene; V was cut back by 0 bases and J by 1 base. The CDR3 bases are TGTGCCAGCAGCTTAGACCCAGAAGGCTGGCGGGAGCTGTCCTACGAGCAGTACTTC. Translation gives CASSLDPEGWRELSYEQYF. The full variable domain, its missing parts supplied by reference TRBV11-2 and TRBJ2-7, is EAGVAQSPRYKIIEKRQSVAFWCNPISGHATLYWYQQILGQGPKLLIQFQNNGVVDDSQLPKDRFSAERLKGVDSTLKIQPAKLEDSAVYLCASSLDPEGWRELSYEQYFGPGTRLTVT.

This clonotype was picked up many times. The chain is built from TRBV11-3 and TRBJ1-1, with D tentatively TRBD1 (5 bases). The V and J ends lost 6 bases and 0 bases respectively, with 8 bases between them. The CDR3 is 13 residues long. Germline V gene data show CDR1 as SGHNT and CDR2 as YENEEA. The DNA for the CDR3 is TGTGCCAGCAGGCGAGGGGTGAACACTGAAGCTTTCTTT. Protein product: CASRRGVNTEAFF.

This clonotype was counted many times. The CDR3, as DNA: TGTGCCAGCAGCCAAGATATGGGGCGGCACCAGCCCCAGCATTTT. This translates into CASSQDMGRHQPQHF. V is TRBV3-1 and J is TRBJ1-5, with D perhaps matching TRBD1 (5 bases). In germline, CDR1 is LGHDT, CDR2 YNNKEL (reference sequence). V gave up 0 bases and J gave up 7 bases, with 13 bases separating them. The CDR3 is 15 amino acids.